Included here is one TCR beta chain sequence, with context. Its antigen remains unidentified. The sample belongs to a study of PD-L1 blockade in urothelial cancer. Across the whole study: Starting in the mid-2010s, patients were given atezolizumab (1,200 mg intravenously every 3 weeks). After treatment start, blood was analyzed at 3 weeks (second dose) and at 6 weeks. Regarding the study as a whole: Durable benefit was linked to greater 3-week expansion of tumor-associated blood clones.

Sequencing was performed with immunoSEQ multiplex PCR; in TCRdb, only in-frame clones are kept and a portion is missing. The sample consists of 85,000 to 95,000 clones, 90% of them appearing once. The time point was: pretreatment peripheral blood. Sample numbers ranged from 1 to 8 per patient, encompassing pretreatment and on-treatment collections. The TCR comes from a man aged 55 to 70 with urothelial cancer. The sample here was PBMCs, taken around atezolizumab (anti-PD-L1) treatment.

CDR3 coding DNA: TGTGCCAGAAGCTGCCGGGACAGGGCTAAACTCAATCAGCCCCAGCATTTT. Its translation: CARSCRDRAKLNQPQHF. The V gene is TRBV5-3, the J gene TRBJ1-5, with 9 positions matching TRBD1. TRBV5-3 carries the ORF label, with uncertain function. The V and J ends lost 3 bases and 3 bases, in that order; junction bases with no gene match: 10. The CDR3 runs 17 residues.